This TCR beta chain was documented in a study of technical replicates of blood from several donors. TCRdb keeps only in-frame clones here, not all; method: immunoSEQ multiplex PCR. The repertoire has roughly 80,000 clones, approximately 97% of them found once; the top ten carry around 0.18%. The CDR3 extends over 12 amino acids. Looked up from germline, CDR1 is KGHSH and CDR2 is LQKENI. V lost 4 bases to trimming and J lost 7 bases, with 11 bases between them. Input material: T cells isolated from PBMCs. This sequence was found in a human donor in good health. This chain uses TRBV18 with TRBJ2-7; D might be TRBD2 (6 bases). The CDR3 sequence: CASSREAGEQYF. The CDR3 region has the DNA TGTGCCAGCTCACGTGAGGCGGGGGAGCAGTACTTC.